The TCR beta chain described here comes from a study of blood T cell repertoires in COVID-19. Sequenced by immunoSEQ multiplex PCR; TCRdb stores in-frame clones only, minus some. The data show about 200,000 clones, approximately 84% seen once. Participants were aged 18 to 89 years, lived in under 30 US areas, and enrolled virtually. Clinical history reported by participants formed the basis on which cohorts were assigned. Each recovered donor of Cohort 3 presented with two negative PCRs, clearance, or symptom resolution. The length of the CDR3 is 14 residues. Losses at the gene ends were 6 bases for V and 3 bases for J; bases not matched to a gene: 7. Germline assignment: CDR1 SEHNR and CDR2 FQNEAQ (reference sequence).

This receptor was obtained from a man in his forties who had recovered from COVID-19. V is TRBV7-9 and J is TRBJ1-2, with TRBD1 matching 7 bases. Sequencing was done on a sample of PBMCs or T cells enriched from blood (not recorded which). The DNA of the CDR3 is TGTGCCAGCAGTTTTCCAGGGGGAGACTATGGCTACACCTTC. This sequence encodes CASSFPGGDYGYTF. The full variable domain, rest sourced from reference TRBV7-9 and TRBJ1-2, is DTGVSQNPRHKITKRGQNVTFRCDPISEHNRLYWYRQTLGQGPEFLTYFQNEAQLEKSRLLSDRFSAERPKGSFSTLEIQRTEQGDSAMYLCASSFPGGDYGYTFGSGTRLTVV.